This TCR beta chain was captured in a study of metastatic and nonmetastatic thyroid tumors (dated by TCRdb to the early 2020s). Regarding the study in general: For patients with malignant and with benign thyroid disease, the researchers compared repertoires between peripheral blood samples and tumor or nodule tissue samples. General conclusions and limits of the study: In both blood and tumor samples, malignant tumors were reported to have significantly higher TCR beta diversity than benign nodules.

The germline V gene supplies CDR1 SGHRS and CDR2 YFSETQ. Spanning cysteine to phenylalanine, the CDR3 consists of 15 amino acids. CDR3 DNA is the only sequence kept; it has 45 bases, read in frame from the first base. Comment on this clone: Its antigen is not yet known. Sequence at one end of the junction differs from germline and may be a read error.

The library was built by means of PCR. The sequencing machine was an Illumina HiSeq 4000. High-throughput sequencing was used to profile the TCR beta-chain CDR3 region of every patient. The original methods were these. CDR3 differences across clinicopathological groups were used to build a classifier for discriminating distant-metastatic papillary thyroid cancer patients. The Shannon index was used to assess repertoire diversity, and the Morisita-Horn index was used to assess tumor-blood repertoire similarity. Through fastp at Q25 and MiXCR, TCRdb rebuilt clones from the public reads, retaining in-frame beta chains. The V and J calls were determined by TCRdb, not by the authors. Recorded for this sample are 40,000 to 55,000 clones; roughly 18% of them occurred a single time. Of the sample, 2.5% to 3.5% falls within the top ten clones. Before undergoing thyroid surgery, none of the patients had been given any kind of treatment. Using T-cell receptor beta sequencing, the study looked back at clinical samples from patients collected from about 2011 to 2018.

The sequence is built from TRBV5-1 and TRBJ2-7; perhaps TRBD2 is the D gene, with 6 bases matching. This receptor was obtained from a female donor with papillary thyroid cancer or a benign thyroid nodule (not recorded which). Some clones in this sample may be carry-over from other donors' samples. Sequences were obtained from blood. The CDR3 reads CAISLAATGLEEQYF. In nucleotides, the sequence is TGCGCCATCAGCTTGGCGGCGACGGGACTCGAGGAGCAGTACTTC.